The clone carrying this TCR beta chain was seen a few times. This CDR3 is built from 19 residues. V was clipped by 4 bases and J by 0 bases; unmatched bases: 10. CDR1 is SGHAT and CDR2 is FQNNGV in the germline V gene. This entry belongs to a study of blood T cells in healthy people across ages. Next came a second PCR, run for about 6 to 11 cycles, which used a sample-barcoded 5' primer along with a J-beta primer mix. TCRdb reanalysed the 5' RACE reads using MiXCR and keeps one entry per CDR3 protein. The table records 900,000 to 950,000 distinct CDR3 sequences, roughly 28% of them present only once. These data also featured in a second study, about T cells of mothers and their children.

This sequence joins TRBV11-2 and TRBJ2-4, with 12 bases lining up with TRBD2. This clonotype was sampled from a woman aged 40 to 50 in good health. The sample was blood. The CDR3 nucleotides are TGTGCCAGCAGCTCTTCTAGCGGGGGGGCCTTGTTAGCCAAAAACATTCAGTACTTC. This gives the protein CASSSSSGGALLAKNIQYF.